This T cell receptor (beta chain) was recorded in a study of CD8 T cells in ankylosing spondylitis. Study-wide results and caveats: The study identified a TCR beta motif of eight highly homologous variants that appeared characteristic of ankylosing spondylitis blood. Disease-associated clones were CD8+ and fairly uncommon in peripheral blood.

This clonotype was seen only a few times. Its antigen is not known. V was trimmed by 0 bases and J by 4 bases, leaving 9 bases between them. Germline CDR1 and CDR2: SGHVS and FNYEAQ. CDR3 length equals 14 residues. From the 5' RACE reads, TCRdb called clonotypes with MiXCR, one entry per CDR3 protein. The sample has 200,000 to 250,000 distinct CDR3 sequences; approximately 20% are singletons. V and J are TRBV7-6 and TRBJ1-1; possible D gene TRBD1, 6 bases. The sequence came from a male donor with ankylosing spondylitis. Sequencing was carried out using blood, either unsorted or a sorted T cell fraction (not recorded which). The CDR3 coding sequence is TGTGCCAGCAGCTTAGCCGAGGGGGGCACTGAAGCTTTCTTT. It specifies CASSLAEGGTEAFF.